The source of this T cell receptor beta chain is a study of blood T cells in healthy people across ages (dated by TCRdb to about 2015). At the level of the whole study: Template switching captured roughly one uniquely barcoded TCR beta cDNA molecule per two T cells in model experiments. Using the same blood draw, the study looked at two additional independent replicas of 1 million unique cDNA reads for two donors, one aged 18 to 29 and the other aged 80 or older. To avoid experimental bias, donors of different ages were randomly spread across the sequencing lanes. Age-related changes in TCR beta repertoire diversity were measured in the study by deep sequencing normalized with unique cDNA molecular identifiers. The donors were divided into four age groups: young (average roughly 15 years), middle-aged (about 40), aged (62) and long-lived (about 84).

Libraries were prepared through 5' RACE. A second PCR of about 6 to 12 cycles was run with a J-beta primer mix and a sample-barcoded 5' primer. A unique molecular identifier was introduced onto each TCR beta cDNA molecule by a template-switch 5' adaptor carrying 12 random nucleotides. At least 3 million CDR3-containing paired-end reads were obtained from each sample. All of the RNA was converted into first-strand cDNA using the Mint cDNA synthesis kit, with a TRBC-specific oligonucleotide serving as the primer. All cDNA was treated with uracil-DNA glycosylase and then went through a first 18-cycle PCR with the universal primers M1SS and BC2_uni_R. Per the source publication's procedure: For normalization, 1 million high-quality reads, each with a distinct molecular identifier, were randomly selected from each sample. Reads sharing molecular identifiers were discarded rather than binned into consensus sequences. CDR3 identification, clonotype clustering and error correction used MiTCR with a Q25 quality threshold and the strictest error-elimination algorithm. Lower-bound total TCR beta diversity was estimated with a nonparametric unseen species model using Euler transformation. TCRdb applied fastp at Q25 and MiXCR to the public reads, then kept only in-frame beta chains. All rows with the same CDR3 protein become a single entry with the most common DNA and genes. The V and J calls here are based on TCRdb, not the publication. This sample has around 1,800,000 distinct CDR3 sequences in its table, and roughly two fifths of those were observed once. 23% of the sample lies in the top ten.

V loses 4 bases of germline sequence and J loses 7 bases, and the interval between the two ends is 13 bases. The CDR3 contains 13 residues, cysteine and phenylalanine counted. Only the CDR3 portion is preserved as DNA: 39 bases, with reading frame beginning at the first base. Donors were under 40 systemically healthy Caucasian individuals from Russia aged 6 to 90 years. Roughly 10 milliliters of peripheral blood were drawn from each donor into EDTA-treated Vacutainer tubes. Ficoll-Paque density-gradient centrifugation was used to isolate PBMCs, with at least 7 million obtained per sample. Total RNA was extracted from PBMCs with Trizol reagent, with at least 6 micrograms obtained per sample. For every donor, an aliquot of PBMCs went through flow cytometry to measure the percentages of naive CD45RAhigh/CD27high T cells. A single count supports this clonotype. Its antigen has not been determined. No much larger clonotype is one base removed from it; base qualities were not supplied.

General conclusions and limits of the study: As age increased, observed TCR beta diversity per million T cells dropped in a roughly linear way, and a significant reduction was already evident by age 40. Compared with the aged group, the long-lived group had more naive CD4+ T cells, fewer expanded clones and increased TCR diversity, suggesting age selection. Total diversity estimates from one million sequenced T cells were considered lower bounds and underestimates. Because profiling used bulk unsorted PBMCs, naive and antigen-experienced compartments could not be compared conclusively. There was a strong correlation between observed TCR beta diversity and the percentage of naive T cells measured by flow cytometry. Because the CMV infection status of the donors was unknown, age-related changes in expanded clonotypes may potentially have been confounded.

The clonotype originates from a human donor in good health. The chain is encoded by TRBV12-3 or TRBV12-4 joined to TRBJ1-2, with TRBD1 tentatively as D gene (6 bases match). Sequencing used blood. The DNA sequence reads TGTGCCAGCAGTTGGACCAGGGGAAGTGGCTACACCTTC. Translated, it reads CASSWTRGSGYTF.